The following is a T cell receptor beta chain sequence with its context. The antigen remains unidentified. The CDR3 runs to 19 residues. Trimming took off 1 base at V and 2 bases at J, with 21 bases between the two ends. Germline V lookup: CDR1 SGHVS, CDR2 FNYEAQ. This record comes from a study of T cells after yellow fever vaccination. It was through 5'RACE template switching that TCR cDNA was made, with a universal primer site and UMIs added. TCRdb called the 5' RACE reads again in MiXCR, with one record for every CDR3 protein. Seen here are some 150,000 distinct CDR3 sequences, around 9.7% observed once, and the top ten hold under 40%. Study-wide results and caveats: A minor fraction of clonotypes spanned both CD4 and CD8 compartments. Within FACS-sorted repertoires, abundant clonotypes contaminating from the bulk population could be present. The secondary response was weaker but peaked faster, day 5 versus 15.

The genes are TRBV7-6 and TRBJ1-5; D is uncertain. The TCR originated in a man aged 18 to 30 who received the YFV17D yellow fever vaccine. This sample comprised CD8+ T cells sorted from PBMCs, obtained 45 days after the yellow fever booster vaccination. The CDR3 DNA follows: TGTGCCAGCAGCTTAGGTCCGGCAGGTGGGGTTAAGGGCAATCAGCCCCAGCATTTT. It is translated as CASSLGPAGGVKGNQPQHF.